Described below is a single TCR beta chain sequence and its context. Its cognate antigen is unknown. The CDR3 covers 12 residues. From germline, CDR1 is SGDLS and CDR2 YYNGEE. The V gene lost 0 bases and the J gene lost 13 bases, with 10 bases spanning the gap. This sample is drawn from a study of beta chain features in type 1 diabetes. Study-level background: Across the samples, about 100 million sorted cells were examined in total.

Study-wide results and caveats: Insertion counts at VDJ junctions were lower in type 1 diabetes patients, who also showed more deletions there.

Investigators reverse transcribed all isolated RNA, so they sequenced expressed TCRB transcripts. Sequencing used immunoSEQ multiplex PCR; TCRdb keeps in-frame clones, though not all of them. The table includes a few hundred thousand clones, roughly a tenth detected once. The chain has TRBV9 and TRBJ2-2; D possibly corresponds to TRBD1 (5 bases). Sequenced input: central memory CD4+ T cells from blood. The receptor was derived from a man between 18 and 29 years old in good health. CDR3 residues: CASSVDGTGLFF. For the CDR3, the DNA is TGTGCCAGCAGCGTAGACGGAACAGGGCTGTTTTTT.